Listed below are T cell receptor beta chains from one sample, sequenced in a study of graft-versus-host responses after intestinal transplantation. Some clones are missing from TCRdb's copy, which holds only in-frame ones; the method was immunoSEQ multiplex PCR. The sample has 80,000 or so clones, roughly 90% seen once; the top ten hold 0.55% to 0.8%. Source: PBMCs, taken 98 days after intestinal transplantation. The receptors were sampled from a human patient who received an intestinal transplant, so some T cells may come from the graft donor. Both conserved end residues are part of each CDR3. D genes are given only for firm matches. Part of the rows lack a size; the others show once, few, many or a class for expanded clones.

D	J	size	V	CDR3	DNA
TRBD1	TRBJ2-5	-	TRBV7-9	CASSLGQGVSETQYF	TGTGCCAGCAGCTTAGGACAGGGGGTGTCCGAGACCCAGTACTTC
-	TRBJ1-2	-	TRBV11-2	CASSLGGGVGYTF	TGTGCCAGCAGCTTAGGAGGAGGGGTTGGCTACACCTTC
TRBD2	TRBJ2-7	once	TRBV2	CASRVTSGGYYEQYF	TGTGCCAGCAGGGTTACTAGCGGGGGGTACTACGAGCAGTACTTC
TRBD1	TRBJ1-5	-	TRBV2	CASTGQDHQPQHF	TGTGCCAGCACCGGACAGGATCATCAGCCCCAGCATTTT
-	TRBJ1-6	-	TRBV7-9	CASSVSGTRPIWNSPLHF	TGTGCCAGCAGCGTCTCCGGGACACGTCCTATATGGAATTCACCCCTCCACTTT
-	TRBJ1-2	-	TRBV28	CASSSLPTVNYGYTF	TGTGCCAGCAGTTCCCTCCCCACAGTTAACTATGGCTACACCTTC
-	TRBJ1-5	-	TRBV27	CASSLAAGGNQPQHF	TGTGCCAGCAGTTTAGCGGCAGGTGGCAATCAGCCCCAGCATTTT
-	TRBJ1-5	-	TRBV4-2	CASSQDSANQPQHF	TGTGCCAGCAGCCAAGATTCAGCTAATCAGCCCCAGCATTTT
-	TRBJ1-1	-	TRBV6-1	CASRSDRNTEAFF	TGTGCCAGCAGATCCGACAGAAACACTGAAGCTTTCTTT
-	TRBJ1-1	-	TRBV6-1	CASSEARGTEAFF	TGTGCCAGCAGTGAAGCGCGGGGAACTGAAGCTTTCTTT
-	TRBJ1-6	-	TRBV13	CASSRGQYPSPLHF	TGTGCCAGCAGCCGCGGACAGTATCCTTCACCCCTCCACTTT
-	TRBJ2-2	-	TRBV11-3	CASSLGPRAGELFF	TGTGCCAGCAGCTTAGGACCGAGGGCCGGGGAGCTGTTTTTT
-	TRBJ1-2	-	TRBV5-4	CASSLGDGLGYGYTF	TGTGCCAGCAGCTTGGGGGACGGGCTTGGGTATGGCTACACCTTC
TRBD1	TRBJ1-4	-	TRBV7-3	CASSFPRNRGDNEKLFF	TGTGCCAGCAGCTTCCCCCGAAACAGGGGCGATAATGAAAAACTGTTTTTT
-	TRBJ2-1	-	TRBV5-4	CASSLDSEYNEQFF	TGTGCCAGCAGCTTGGACAGCGAATACAATGAGCAGTTCTTC
-	TRBJ2-3	-	TRBV5-1	CASSLGGAGDTQYF	TGCGCCAGCAGCTTGGGCGGGGCTGGAGATACGCAGTATTTT
-	TRBJ2-7	-	TRBV7-9	CASSVSYEQYF	TGTGCCAGCAGCGTCTCCTACGAGCAGTACTTC
-	TRBJ2-1	-	TRBV28	CASSPRGGMRVENEQFF	TGTGCCAGCAGCCCCAGGGGAGGGATGCGGGTGGAAAATGAGCAGTTCTTC
-	TRBJ2-7	-	TRBV7-9	CASSPTTRGEQYF	TGTGCCAGCAGCCCTACGACTAGGGGAGAGCAGTACTTC
TRBD2	TRBJ2-2	-	TRBV6-6	CASSMAGGNTGELFF	TGTGCCAGCTCGATGGCGGGGGGAAACACCGGGGAGCTGTTTTTT
-	TRBJ1-1	-	TRBV30	CAWSPDRNTEAFF	TGTGCCTGGAGTCCGGACAGGAACACTGAAGCTTTCTTT
-	TRBJ2-7	-	TRBV4-1	CASSQAAAYEQYF	TGCGCCAGCAGCCAAGCGGCCGCCTACGAGCAGTACTTC
TRBD2	TRBJ2-7	-	TRBV13	CASRIAGRAYEQYF	TGTGCCAGCAGGATAGCGGGGCGGGCCTACGAGCAGTACTTC
-	TRBJ1-1	-	TRBV6-5	CASRFHGAVNTEAFF	TGTGCCAGCAGATTCCACGGTGCGGTGAACACTGAAGCTTTCTTT
TRBD1	TRBJ2-7	-	TRBV28	CASSSPGTGGNYEQYF	TGTGCCAGCAGTTCCCCCGGGACAGGGGGCAACTACGAGCAGTACTTC
TRBD1	TRBJ2-2	-	TRBV7-9	CASSSTGGGTGELFF	TGTGCCAGCAGCTCCACAGGGGGCGGTACCGGGGAGCTGTTTTTT
-	TRBJ1-5	-	TRBV21-1	CASKNRPGAYSNQPQHF	TGTGCCAGCAAGAACCGTCCGGGGGCTTATAGCAATCAGCCCCAGCATTTT
-	TRBJ1-5	-	TRBV2	CASSLQALRNQPQHF	TGTGCCAGCAGTTTACAGGCTTTACGCAATCAGCCCCAGCATTTT
TRBD2	TRBJ2-1	-	TRBV5-1	CASSAGGPNEQFF	TGCGCCAGCTCGGCGGGAGGGCCCAATGAGCAGTTCTTC
-	TRBJ2-1	few	TRBV21-1	CASSKERGNEQFF	TGTGCCAGCAGCAAAGAGAGGGGCAATGAGCAGTTCTTC
TRBD2	TRBJ2-1	-	TRBV7-7	CASSLNPPGAGGEQFF	TGTGCTAGCAGCTTAAACCCCCCGGGGGCGGGAGGTGAGCAGTTCTTC
TRBD2	TRBJ2-3	-	TRBV6-6	CASSWTSGSRTDTQYF	TGTGCCAGCAGCTGGACTAGCGGGAGTAGGACAGATACGCAGTATTTT
-	TRBJ2-7	-	TRBV19	CASIDTAGAYEQYF	TGTGCCAGTATTGATACAGCCGGAGCCTACGAGCAGTACTTC
-	TRBJ2-7	-	TRBV4-1	CASSLRDTSYEQYF	TGCGCCAGCAGCCTCCGGGACACATCGTACGAGCAGTACTTC
TRBD1	TRBJ2-3	-	TRBV4-1	CASSQPTGGTDTQYF	TGCGCCAGCAGCCAACCTACAGGGGGGACAGATACGCAGTATTTT
TRBD2	TRBJ2-3	-	TRBV19	CASSERLAGGTDTQYF	TGTGCCAGTAGTGAGCGACTAGCGGGAGGGACAGATACGCAGTATTTT
-	TRBJ1-5	-	TRBV4-1	CASSPNFNQPQHF	TGCGCCAGCAGCCCAAACTTTAATCAGCCCCAGCATTTT
-	TRBJ2-1	-	TRBV5-1	CASSLEAFGGDNEQFF	TGCGCCAGCAGCTTGGAGGCCTTCGGAGGGGACAATGAGCAGTTCTTC
-	TRBJ2-5	-	TRBV5-1	CASSSTLGETQYF	TGCGCCAGCAGCTCAACCCTGGGTGAGACCCAGTACTTC
-	TRBJ2-1	-	TRBV27	CASSLIVTHEQFF	TGTGCCAGCAGTTTAATAGTCACTCATGAGCAGTTCTTC
TRBD1	TRBJ1-1	once	TRBV19	CASGQGMNTEAFF	TGTGCCAGCGGACAGGGAATGAACACTGAAGCTTTCTTT